The 30 T cell receptor beta chains in this list originate from one sample, sequenced in a study of human T cells and chemical hapten exposure (dated by TCRdb to about 2021). Library method: RACE. TCRdb records NextSeq 500 as the sequencer. TCRdb reworked the public reads: Q25 trimming with fastp, MiXCR clone assembly, productive beta chains retained. Every entry covers one CDR3 protein and lists the most common genes and DNA from its rows. Here the sample has roughly 380,000 distinct CDR3 sequences; around 6% occur a single time. 4.5% to 6% of the sample lies in the top ten. The sample's time point, from its label and the paper: patch test 2, 6 weeks after DPC sensitization. What this sample's treatment or condition label stands for: therapeutic diphenylcyclopropenone sensitization with weekly scalp DPC. Sequenced here: whole blood, sampled in connection with sensitization to the hapten diphenylcyclopropenone (DPC). The receptors originated from a woman under 30 with alopecia areata. Some clones in this sample may be carry-over from other donors' samples.

CDR3 amino acids: CSAPREGAEKLFF. The CDR3 coding sequence is TGCAGTGCTCCCAGGGAAGGGGCTGAAAAACTGTTTTTT. The V call is TRBV20-1, the J call TRBJ1-4, with a tentative D call TRBD1 (5 bases). The CDR3 runs to 13 residues. Trimming shortened V by 5 bases and J by 7 bases, and 14 bases separated the two germline ends. Germline CDR1 and CDR2: DFQATT and SNEGSKA (reference sequence).

This clonotype was picked up many times. The chain is built from TRBV2 and TRBJ1-3; D not resolved. Trimming removed 7 bases at V and 0 bases at J, with 10 bases between. This CDR3 spans 14 amino acids. Germline V gene data show CDR1 as SNHLY and CDR2 as FYNNEI. The CDR3 protein is CASNVGFSGNTIYF. The CDR3 DNA is TGTGCCAGCAATGTCGGGTTCTCTGGAAACACCATATATTTT.

This clonotype showed up just a few times. The chain has TRBV20-1 and TRBJ1-1; D may be TRBD1 (6 bases). Germline CDR1 and CDR2: DFQATT and SNEGSKA (reference sequence). V was pared by 1 base and J by 2 bases, with 8 bases between. The CDR3 runs to 13 residues. The CDR3 region has the DNA TGCAGTGCTAGAGTAGGGGGAAACACTGAAGCTTTCTTT. Residues: CSARVGGNTEAFF.

This clonotype has at least ten counts. The chain carries TRBV6-6 and TRBJ2-2; D is perhaps TRBD1 (6 bases). The CDR3 totals 15 residues. From germline, CDR1 is MNHNY and CDR2 SVGAGI (reference sequence). The V gene lost 6 bases and the J gene lost 0 bases, with 11 bases spanning the gap. In DNA, the CDR3 is TGTGCCAGCAGCCGGACAGCCTCGAACACCGGGGAGCTGTTTTTT. This encodes CASSRTASNTGELFF.

This clonotype has at least ten counts. The chain is built from TRBV4-2 and TRBJ2-4; D is unclear. Trimming shortened V by 0 bases and J by 8 bases, and 14 bases separated the two germline ends. Germline assignment: CDR1 LGHNA and CDR2 YNFKEQ. The CDR3 is 15 residues long. CDR3 sequence reads: CASSQDLEESDIQYF. The CDR3 nucleotides read TGTGCCAGCAGCCAAGATCTCGAAGAGTCGGACATTCAGTACTTC.

CDR3: CASSEVAGTEAFF. CDR3 sequence (DNA): TGTGCCAGCAGTGAAGTAGCAGGCACTGAAGCTTTCTTT. The rearrangement links TRBV2 to TRBJ1-1, with D hard to call. Trimming cost V 1 base and J 4 bases, with 7 bases left between them. Germline V CDR1 and CDR2: SNHLY, FYNNEI. CDR3 length: 13 residues.

This clonotype was recorded at least ten times. The V and J genes are TRBV12-3 or TRBV12-4 and TRBJ2-3; no reliable D call. Trimming stripped 3 bases from V and 1 base from J, with 5 bases between. CDR3 length: 13 residues. The CDR3 is CASSFYRTDTQYF. CDR3 sequence (DNA): TGTGCCAGCAGTTTCTACCGCACAGATACGCAGTATTTT.

The chain is built from TRBV5-1 and TRBJ1-2; perhaps TRBD1 as D (6 bases). V was pared by 2 bases and J by 2 bases, with 10 bases between. The germline gives CDR1 SGHRS, CDR2 YFSETQ. The CDR3 covers 14 residues. The CDR3 DNA follows: TGCGCCAGCAGCTTCGCGACAGGCAACTATGGCTACACCTTC. Translation gives CASSFATGNYGYTF.

This CDR3 is CASSFGYRENTEAFF. CDR3 nucleotides: TGCGCCAGCAGCTTTGGATACAGAGAGAACACTGAAGCTTTCTTT. This chain uses TRBV5-1 with TRBJ1-1, with D hard to call. This CDR3 region has 15 residues. V lost 2 bases to trimming and J lost 1 base, with 12 bases between them. CDR1 and CDR2 (germline): SGHRS, YFSETQ.

This clonotype turned up a few times. V is TRBV7-6 and J is TRBJ2-2; no firm D call. The CDR3 sequence is 13 residues long. V shed 5 bases and J shed 7 bases, with 11 bases lying between them. The germline V gene has CDR1 SGHVS and CDR2 FNYEAQ. The CDR3 reads CASSPWKGGELFF. For the CDR3, the DNA is TGTGCCAGCAGCCCGTGGAAAGGCGGGGAGCTGTTTTTT.

This clonotype turned up a few times. The rearrangement links TRBV5-5 to TRBJ2-7; D gene unclear. V dropped 0 bases and J dropped 3 bases, with 10 bases sitting between them. This CDR3 is 14 amino acids long. Germline V CDR1 and CDR2: SGHKS, YYEKEE (reference sequence). This CDR3 reads CASSLAPDIYEQYF. CDR3 DNA: TGTGCCAGCAGCTTGGCCCCAGATATCTACGAGCAGTACTTC.

This clonotype was recorded a few times. The chain couples TRBV7-2 to TRBJ1-6; TRBD1 matches 8 bases. The V and J ends lost 7 bases and 10 bases, in that order; junction bases with no gene match: 12. The CDR3 consists of 15 residues. Germline CDR1 reads SGHTA; CDR2 reads FQGNSA. The CDR3, as DNA: TGTGCCAGCACCCTGACAGGGGCGAAAGGATCACCCCTCCACTTT. Translating gives CASTLTGAKGSPLHF. The full variable domain, its missing parts supplied by reference TRBV7-2 and TRBJ1-6, is GAGVSQSPSNKVTEKGKDVELRCDPISGHTALYWYRQSLGQGLEFLIYFQGNSAPDKSGLPSDRFSAERTGGSVSTLTIQRTQQEDSAVYLCASTLTGAKGSPLHFGNGTRLTVT.

This clonotype has just a few counts. The gene calls are TRBV28 and TRBJ1-5; 7 bases fit TRBD1. This CDR3 is 15 amino acids long. J was trimmed by 7 bases and V by 3 bases; bases with no gene match: 9. The germline gives CDR1 MDHEN, CDR2 SYDVKM. CDR3 sequence reads: CASSFGTASQQPQHF. Here the CDR3 DNA reads TGTGCCAGCAGTTTCGGGACAGCATCTCAACAGCCCCAGCATTTT.

This clonotype was seen ten or more times. The chain uses TRBV12-3 or TRBV12-4 and TRBJ2-3, with D perhaps being TRBD1 or TRBD2 (5 bases each). This CDR3 region has 14 residues. Trimming left V 6 bases short and J 8 bases short, with 18 bases between. This chain's CDR3 is CASRPGFAQGTQYF. Here the CDR3 DNA reads TGTGCCAGCAGGCCGGGATTCGCCCAGGGTACGCAGTATTTT.

A few counts support this clonotype. The J gene is TRBJ1-2, the V gene TRBV19; TRBD1 might be the D (6 bases). V lost 5 bases, J lost 2 bases, and 12 bases lay in between. Per the germline V gene, CDR1 is LNHDA and CDR2 is SQIVND (reference sequence). This CDR3 comprises 14 residues. Written as DNA, the CDR3 is TGTGCCAGTAGTCCCGGACAGAACAACTATGGCTACACCTTC. Translated: CASSPGQNNYGYTF.

This clonotype was detected many times. The chain couples TRBV7-9 to TRBJ1-4; the D is unclear. The V gene lost 3 bases and the J gene lost 6 bases, with 14 bases spanning the gap. Per germline, CDR1 SEHNR and CDR2 FQNEAQ (reference sequence). CDR3 size: 15 residues. The CDR3 nucleotides are TGTGCCAGCAGCTTGGGTACAGCGCCTTATGAAAAACTGTTTTTT. The encoded protein is CASSLGTAPYEKLFF.

This clonotype was seen a few times. This chain joins TRBV29-1 and TRBJ2-7; TRBD1 matches 11 bases. CDR3 size: 14 residues. With 4 bases clipped from V and 2 bases from J, the junction kept 4 bases outside the gene matches. CDR1 is SQVTM, CDR2 ANQGSEA, per germline. CDR3: CSVVGGQGAYEQYF. The CDR3 DNA sequence: TGCAGCGTTGTAGGGGGACAGGGGGCCTACGAGCAGTACTTC.

This clonotype was found once. The V gene is TRBV6-2 or TRBV6-3, the J gene TRBJ2-3; D remains unclear. Germline-derived CDR1 and CDR2 are MNHEY and SVGEGT. The CDR3 spans 12 residues. V was trimmed by 6 bases and J by 5 bases, leaving 9 bases between them. This CDR3 reads CASRKNLDTQYF. CDR3 nucleotides: TGTGCCAGCAGAAAGAATCTAGATACGCAGTATTTT.

The chain's CDR3 is CASSLGSYGDTEAFF. The CDR3 DNA reads TGTGCCAGCAGCTTAGGAAGTTATGGAGACACTGAAGCTTTCTTT. The chain recombines TRBV7-2 with TRBJ1-1; D is unclear. Germline lookup yields CDR1 SGHTA and CDR2 FQGNSA. Deletions cut 1 base from V and 3 bases from J, with 12 bases between. The CDR3 is 15 amino acids.

This clonotype was picked up many times. The rearrangement joins TRBV2 to TRBJ2-3; D may match TRBD1 or TRBD2 (6 bases each). In germline, CDR1 is SNHLY, CDR2 FYNNEI. Trimming shortened V by 4 bases and J by 5 bases, and 10 bases separated the two germline ends. The CDR3 sequence is 13 residues long. Here the CDR3 reads CASSAGAGDTQYF. The CDR3, as DNA: TGTGCCAGCAGTGCGGGGGCGGGAGATACGCAGTATTTT.

This clonotype was counted many times. The genes are TRBV7-3 and TRBJ1-1; the D is unclear. This CDR3 has 14 amino acids. V lost 5 bases and J 2 bases, leaving 12 bases between the germline ends. Germline values: CDR1 SGHTA, CDR2 FQGTGA. CDR3 coding DNA: TGTGCCAGCAGCCCCGCAGGTGCAAACACTGAAGCTTTCTTT. Its protein is CASSPAGANTEAFF.

The V gene is TRBV2, the J gene TRBJ1-3; D uncertain. In germline, CDR1 is SNHLY, CDR2 FYNNEI. V dropped 10 bases and J dropped 0 bases, with 10 bases sitting between them. The CDR3 extends over 13 amino acids. The CDR3, as DNA: TGTGCCACCTCACCGAACTCTGGAAACACCATATATTTT. Translating gives CATSPNSGNTIYF.

The table lists this clonotype with a few counts. The V call is TRBV4-3, the J call TRBJ2-3; unclear D gene. CDR1 LGHNA and CDR2 YSLEER come from the germline V gene. Trimming pared 0 bases from V and 7 bases from J, leaving 5 bases between. This CDR3 is 12 amino acids long. CDR3 sequence (DNA): TGCGCCAGCAGCCAAGATTTGAATACGCAGTATTTT. Translated: CASSQDLNTQYF.

This clonotype was recorded a few times. An end of the junction differs from the germline gene, which may be a read error. J is TRBJ2-3 and V is TRBV7-7; a weak D match, TRBD1 (5 bases). Germline V gives CDR1 SSHAT, CDR2 FNYEAQ (reference sequence). CDR3 length: 15 residues. The CDR3 protein is CASSFRQPSADTQYF. As DNA, the CDR3 is TGTGCTAGCAGCTTCCGACAGCCGAGCGCAGATACGCAGTATTTT.

A remark on this clonotype: A single base separates this from a much larger clone, so it may be a read error. V is TRBV3-1 and J is TRBJ2-3; TRBD2 matches at 8 bases. The length of the CDR3 is 16 residues. The germline CDR1 and CDR2 sequences are LGHDT and YNNKEL (reference sequence). CDR3 sequence reads: CASSKEGTRSVDTQYF. The CDR3 DNA is TGTGCCAGCAGCAAAGAGGGGACTAGGAGCGTAGATACGCAGTATTTT.

This clonotype was detected only a few times. The CDR3 nucleotides are TGTGCCATCAGTACCGGGACAGGGTCCTACGAGCAGTACTTC. Protein: CAISTGTGSYEQYF. The chain carries TRBV10-3 and TRBJ2-7, with 9 bases matching TRBD1. The CDR3 runs to 14 residues. CDR1 is ENHRY and CDR2 is SYGVKD in the germline V gene. Germline trimming cut 5 bases from V and 1 base from J; bases unmatched to any gene: 3.

This chain connects TRBV7-8 to TRBJ2-6; TRBD1 is a possible D gene (5 bases). CDR1 SGHVS and CDR2 FQNEAQ come from the germline V gene. The CDR3 is made up of 17 amino acids. V was pared by 5 bases and J by 0 bases, with 14 bases between. The CDR3: CASSPPRGGSGANVLTF. For the CDR3, the DNA is TGTGCCAGCAGCCCCCCAAGGGGCGGCTCTGGGGCCAACGTCCTGACTTTC. Full variable domain (outside the CDR3, taken from reference TRBV7-8 and TRBJ2-6): GAGVSQSPRYKVAKRGQDVALRCDPISGHVSLFWYQQALGQGPEFLTYFQNEAQLDKSGLPSDRFFAERPEGSVSTLKIQRTQQEDSAVYLCASSPPRGGSGANVLTFGAGSRLTVL.

In this sample, this clonotype turned up a few times. This chain links TRBV18 with TRBJ2-7; D remains ambiguous. The V gene lost 4 bases and the J gene lost 3 bases, with 13 bases spanning the gap. Germline V gene sequence: CDR1 KGHSH, CDR2 LQKENI. There are 14 residues in the CDR3. This CDR3 reads CASSLTWIRYEQYF. The CDR3 region has the DNA TGTGCCAGCTCACTTACCTGGATTCGCTACGAGCAGTACTTC.

This clonotype was seen ten or more times. CDR3 in DNA: TGTGCCAGCAAGACGTGGGGGGGCACTGAAGCTTTCTTT. Translating gives CASKTWGGTEAFF. The chain has TRBV12-3 or TRBV12-4 and TRBJ1-1; the D gene is possibly TRBD1 (5 bases). CDR3 length: 13 amino acids. V lost 7 bases and J lost 4, with 13 bases in between.

The table lists this clonotype with a few counts. The chain combines TRBV19 with TRBJ2-5, with TRBD2 as a possible D gene (5 bases). CDR1 LNHDA and CDR2 SQIVND come from the germline V gene (reference sequence). With 5 bases removed from V and 0 bases from J, the gap between germline ends came to 10 bases. The CDR3 is 14 residues long. The CDR3 spells CASSSRANQETQYF. The CDR3, as DNA: TGTGCCAGTAGTTCGAGGGCAAACCAAGAGACCCAGTACTTC.